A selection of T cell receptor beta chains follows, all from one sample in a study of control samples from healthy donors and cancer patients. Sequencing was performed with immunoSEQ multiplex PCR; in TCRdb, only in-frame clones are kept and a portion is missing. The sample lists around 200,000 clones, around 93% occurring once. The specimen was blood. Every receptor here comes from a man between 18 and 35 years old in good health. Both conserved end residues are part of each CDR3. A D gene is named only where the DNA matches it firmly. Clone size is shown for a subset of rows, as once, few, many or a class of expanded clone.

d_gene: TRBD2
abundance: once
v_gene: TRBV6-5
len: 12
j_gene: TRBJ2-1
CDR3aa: CASMGTSGGLFF
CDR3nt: TGTGCCAGCATGGGGACTAGCGGGGGGCTGTTCTTC

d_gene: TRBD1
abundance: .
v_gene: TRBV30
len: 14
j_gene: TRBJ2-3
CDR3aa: CAGAPNRGADTQYF
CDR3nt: TGTGCCGGGGCCCCAAACAGGGGGGCAGATACGCAGTATTTT

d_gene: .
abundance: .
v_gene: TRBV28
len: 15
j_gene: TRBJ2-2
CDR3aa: CASSLLQGGTGELFF
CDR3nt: TGTGCCAGCAGTTTGTTGCAGGGAGGAACCGGGGAGCTGTTTTTT

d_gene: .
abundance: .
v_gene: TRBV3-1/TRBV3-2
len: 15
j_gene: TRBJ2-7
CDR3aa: CASSQASFGIYEQYF
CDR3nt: TGTGCCAGCAGCCAAGCTTCCTTCGGTATCTACGAGCAGTACTTC

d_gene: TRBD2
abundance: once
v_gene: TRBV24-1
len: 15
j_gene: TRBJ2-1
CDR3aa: CATSDEGLAINEQFF
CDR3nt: TGTGCCACCAGTGACGAGGGACTAGCAATCAATGAGCAGTTCTTC

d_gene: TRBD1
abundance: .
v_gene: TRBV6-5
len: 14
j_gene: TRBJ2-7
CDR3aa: CASLTGTGGLEQYF
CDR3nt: TGTGCCAGTCTTACCGGGACAGGGGGGTTAGAGCAGTACTTC

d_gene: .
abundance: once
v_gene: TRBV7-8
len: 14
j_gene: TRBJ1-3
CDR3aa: CASSSTGNGNTIYF
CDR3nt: TGTGCCAGCAGCTCGACCGGTAATGGAAACACCATATATTTT

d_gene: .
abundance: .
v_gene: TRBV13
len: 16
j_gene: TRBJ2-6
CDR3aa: CASSRKLTSGANVLTF
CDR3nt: TGTGCCAGCAGCCGGAAACTGACCTCTGGGGCCAACGTCCTGACTTTC

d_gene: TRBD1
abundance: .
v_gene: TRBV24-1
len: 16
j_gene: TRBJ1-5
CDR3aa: CATSDRSGGWNQPQHF
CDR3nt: TGTGCCACCAGTGATCGATCAGGGGGTTGGAATCAGCCCCAGCATTTT

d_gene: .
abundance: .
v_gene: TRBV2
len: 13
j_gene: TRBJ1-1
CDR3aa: CAIMRVENTEAFF
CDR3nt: TGTGCCATCATGCGGGTGGAGAACACTGAAGCTTTCTTT

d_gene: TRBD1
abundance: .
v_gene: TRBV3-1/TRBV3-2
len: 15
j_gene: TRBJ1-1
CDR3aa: CASSQHDRALREAFF
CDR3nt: TGTGCCAGCAGCCAACACGACAGGGCATTGAGGGAAGCTTTCTTT

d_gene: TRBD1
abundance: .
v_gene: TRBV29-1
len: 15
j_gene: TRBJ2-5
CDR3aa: CSVETDRGYQETQYF
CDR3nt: TGCAGCGTAGAAACGGACAGGGGGTACCAAGAGACCCAGTACTTC

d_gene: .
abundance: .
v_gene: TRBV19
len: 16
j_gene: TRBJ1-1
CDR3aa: CASSRGTYGTTKQAFF
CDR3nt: TGTGCCAGTAGTAGGGGCACTTACGGAACAACGAAACAGGCTTTCTTT

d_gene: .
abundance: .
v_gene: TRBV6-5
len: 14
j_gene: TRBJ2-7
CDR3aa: CASSYRQGLDEQYF
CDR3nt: TGTGCCAGCAGTTACCGGCAGGGTCTAGACGAGCAGTACTTC

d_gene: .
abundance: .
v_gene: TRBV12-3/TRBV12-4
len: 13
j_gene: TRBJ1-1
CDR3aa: CASSFWGGVEAFF
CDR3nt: TGTGCCAGCAGTTTTTGGGGGGGTGTTGAAGCTTTCTTT

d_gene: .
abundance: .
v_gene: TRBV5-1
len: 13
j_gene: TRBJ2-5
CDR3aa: CASSIAVGETQYF
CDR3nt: TGCGCCAGCAGCATTGCGGTGGGGGAGACCCAGTACTTC

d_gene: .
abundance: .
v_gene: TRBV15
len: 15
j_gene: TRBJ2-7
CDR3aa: CATSRGQQLNYEQYF
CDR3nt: TGTGCCACCAGCAGAGGACAGCAACTAAACTACGAGCAGTACTTC

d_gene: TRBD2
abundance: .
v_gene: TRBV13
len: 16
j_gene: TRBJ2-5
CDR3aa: CASSQGGGGRQETQYF
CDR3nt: TGTGCCAGCAGCCAAGGCGGGGGAGGTAGGCAAGAGACCCAGTACTTC

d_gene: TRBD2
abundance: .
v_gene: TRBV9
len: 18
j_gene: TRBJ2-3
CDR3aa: CASSVNPPSSGEKHTQYF
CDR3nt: TGTGCCAGCAGCGTCAACCCCCCGTCGAGCGGGGAAAAACATACGCAGTATTTT

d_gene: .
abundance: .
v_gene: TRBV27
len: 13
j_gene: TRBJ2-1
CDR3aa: CASQQHSYNEQFF
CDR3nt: TGTGCCAGCCAGCAGCACTCCTACAATGAGCAGTTCTTC

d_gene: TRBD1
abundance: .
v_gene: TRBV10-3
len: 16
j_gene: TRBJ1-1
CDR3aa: CAIRDRGLGGNTEAFF
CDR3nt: TGTGCCATCAGGGACAGGGGGCTAGGGGGGAACACTGAAGCTTTCTTT

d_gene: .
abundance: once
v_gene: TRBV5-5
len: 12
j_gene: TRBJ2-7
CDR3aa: CASNSESNEQYF
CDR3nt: TGTGCCAGCAACTCGGAATCGAACGAGCAGTACTTC

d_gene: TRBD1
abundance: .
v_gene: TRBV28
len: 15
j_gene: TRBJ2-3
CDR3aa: CASSSQGEITDTQYF
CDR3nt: TGTGCCAGCAGTTCACAGGGGGAAATAACAGATACGCAGTATTTT

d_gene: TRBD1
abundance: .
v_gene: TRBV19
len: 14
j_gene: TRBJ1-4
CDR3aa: CASTTSRDREKLFF
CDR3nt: TGTGCCAGTACTACGTCCCGGGACAGGGAAAAACTGTTTTTT

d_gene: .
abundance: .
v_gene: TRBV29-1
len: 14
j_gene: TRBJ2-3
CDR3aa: CSVDAGLATDTQYF
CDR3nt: TGCAGCGTTGACGCTGGGTTGGCCACAGATACGCAGTATTTT

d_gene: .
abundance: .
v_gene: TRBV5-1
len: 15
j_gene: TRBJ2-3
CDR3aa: CASSLMTPSTDTQYF
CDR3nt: TGCGCCAGCAGCTTGATGACACCTAGCACAGATACGCAGTATTTT

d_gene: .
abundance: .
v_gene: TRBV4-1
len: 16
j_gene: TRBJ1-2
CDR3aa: CASSQVLQWGADGYTF
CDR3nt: TGCGCCAGCAGCCAAGTACTCCAATGGGGGGCTGATGGCTACACCTTC

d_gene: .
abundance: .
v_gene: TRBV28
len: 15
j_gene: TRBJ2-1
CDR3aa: CASSFVGSSYNEQFF
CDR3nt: TGTGCCAGCAGTTTCGTCGGGAGCTCCTACAATGAGCAGTTCTTC

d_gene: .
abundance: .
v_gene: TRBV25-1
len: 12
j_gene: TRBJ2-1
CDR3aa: CASTVGAYEQFF
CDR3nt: TGTGCCAGCACAGTGGGGGCCTATGAGCAGTTCTTC

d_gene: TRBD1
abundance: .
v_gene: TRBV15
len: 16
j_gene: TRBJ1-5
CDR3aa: CATSRGQGYSNQPQHF
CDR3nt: TGTGCCACCAGCAGGGGACAGGGATATAGCAATCAGCCCCAGCATTTT

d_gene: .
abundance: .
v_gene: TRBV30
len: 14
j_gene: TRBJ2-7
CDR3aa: CAWSLGIGSYEQYF
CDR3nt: TGTGCCTGGTCATTGGGTATCGGCTCCTACGAGCAGTACTTC

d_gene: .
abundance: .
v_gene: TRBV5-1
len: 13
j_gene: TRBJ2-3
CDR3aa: CASSALQADTQYF
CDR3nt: TGCGCCAGCAGCGCCCTCCAAGCAGATACGCAGTATTTT

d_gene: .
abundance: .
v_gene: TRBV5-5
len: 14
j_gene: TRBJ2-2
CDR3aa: CASSLAGGFGELFF
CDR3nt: TGTGCCAGCAGCTTGGCCGGAGGGTTCGGGGAGCTGTTTTTT

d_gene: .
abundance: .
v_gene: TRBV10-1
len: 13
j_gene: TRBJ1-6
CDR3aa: CASSEDTVSPLHF
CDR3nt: TGCGCCAGCAGTGAAGACACCGTTTCACCCCTCCACTTT

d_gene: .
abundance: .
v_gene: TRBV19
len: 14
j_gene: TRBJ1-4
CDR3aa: CASSDRATNEKLFF
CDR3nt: TGTGCCAGTAGCGACAGAGCAACTAATGAAAAACTGTTTTTT

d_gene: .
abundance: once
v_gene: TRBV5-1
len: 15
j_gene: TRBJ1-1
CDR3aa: CASSLDPQFNTEAFF
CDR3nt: TGCGCCAGCAGCCTGGACCCGCAGTTTAACACTGAAGCTTTCTTT

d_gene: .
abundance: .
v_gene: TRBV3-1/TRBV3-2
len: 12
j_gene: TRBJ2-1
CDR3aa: CASSLRLGEQFF
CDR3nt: TGTGCCAGCAGCCTGCGGTTGGGGGAGCAGTTCTTC

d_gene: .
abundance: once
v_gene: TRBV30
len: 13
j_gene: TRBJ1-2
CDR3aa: CAGGRRKDYGYTF
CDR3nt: TGTGCCGGGGGGAGGAGAAAGGACTATGGCTACACCTTC

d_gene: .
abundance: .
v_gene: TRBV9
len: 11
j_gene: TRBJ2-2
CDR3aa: CASKGAGELFF
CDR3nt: TGTGCCAGCAAGGGGGCCGGGGAGCTGTTTTTT

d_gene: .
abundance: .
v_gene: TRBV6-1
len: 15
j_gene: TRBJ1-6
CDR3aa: CANSESAGSDSPLHF
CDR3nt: TGTGCCAACAGTGAATCGGCAGGGTCAGATTCACCCCTCCACTTT

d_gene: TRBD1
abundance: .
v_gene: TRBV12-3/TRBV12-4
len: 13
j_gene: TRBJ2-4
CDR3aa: CASSAGDRNIQYF
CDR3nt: TGTGCCAGCAGTGCCGGGGACAGAAACATTCAGTACTTC

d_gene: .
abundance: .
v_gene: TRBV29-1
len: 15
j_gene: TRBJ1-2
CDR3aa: CSVESVVGQDYGYTF
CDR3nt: TGCAGCGTTGAATCAGTAGTGGGACAAGACTATGGCTACACCTTC

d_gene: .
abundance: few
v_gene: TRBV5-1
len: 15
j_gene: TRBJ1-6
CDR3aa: CASSLEGGSNSPLHF
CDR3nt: TGCGCCAGCAGCTTGGAGGGGGGGTCGAATTCACCCCTCCACTTT

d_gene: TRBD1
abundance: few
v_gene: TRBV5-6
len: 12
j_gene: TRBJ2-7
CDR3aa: CASSWGQGWRYF
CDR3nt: TGTGCCAGCAGCTGGGGACAGGGATGGAGGTACTTC

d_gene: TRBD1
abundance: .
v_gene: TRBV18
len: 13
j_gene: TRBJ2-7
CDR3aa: CASSTGTASEQYF
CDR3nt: TGTGCCAGCTCAACCGGGACAGCTAGCGAGCAGTACTTC

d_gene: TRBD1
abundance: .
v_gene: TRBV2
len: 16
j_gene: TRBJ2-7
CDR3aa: CASRTGRDRPPYEQYF
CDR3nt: TGTGCCAGCAGAACTGGCCGGGACAGGCCCCCCTACGAGCAGTACTTC

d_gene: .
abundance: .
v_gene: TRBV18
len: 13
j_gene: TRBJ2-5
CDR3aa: CASSPGMGETQYF
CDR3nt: TGTGCCAGCTCACCTGGTATGGGTGAGACCCAGTACTTC

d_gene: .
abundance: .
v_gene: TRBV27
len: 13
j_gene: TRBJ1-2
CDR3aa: CASRATGSYGYTF
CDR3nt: TGTGCCAGCAGAGCTACAGGGTCCTATGGCTACACCTTC

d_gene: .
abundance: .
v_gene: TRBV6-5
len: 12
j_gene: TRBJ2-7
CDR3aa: CASSRNTYEQYF
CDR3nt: TGTGCCAGCAGCCGAAATACCTACGAGCAGTACTTC

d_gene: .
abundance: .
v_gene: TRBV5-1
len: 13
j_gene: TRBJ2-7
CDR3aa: CASSLDLSYEQYF
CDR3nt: TGCGCCAGCAGCTTGGACCTCTCCTACGAGCAGTACTTC

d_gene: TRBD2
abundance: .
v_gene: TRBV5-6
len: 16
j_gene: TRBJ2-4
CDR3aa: CASSFWGSGAQNIQYF
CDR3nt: TGTGCCAGCAGCTTTTGGGGTAGCGGGGCGCAAAACATTCAGTACTTC

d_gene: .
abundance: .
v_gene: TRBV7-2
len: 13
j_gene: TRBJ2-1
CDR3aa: CASSLRSHNEQFF
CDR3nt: TGTGCCAGCAGCTTACGCAGTCACAATGAGCAGTTCTTC

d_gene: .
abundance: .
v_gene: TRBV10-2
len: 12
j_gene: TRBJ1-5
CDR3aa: CASSTGNQPQHF
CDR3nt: TGCGCCAGCAGTACGGGTAATCAGCCCCAGCATTTT

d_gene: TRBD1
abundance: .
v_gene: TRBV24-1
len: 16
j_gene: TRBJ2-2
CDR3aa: CATSDTGGYNTGELFF
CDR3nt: TGTGCCACCAGTGACACAGGGGGATACAACACCGGGGAGCTGTTTTTT

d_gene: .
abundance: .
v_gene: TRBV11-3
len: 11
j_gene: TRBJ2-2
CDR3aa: CASDRTGELFF
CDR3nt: TGTGCCAGCGACCGTACCGGGGAGCTGTTTTTT